These 4 T cell receptor beta chains were sequenced from one sample in a study of blood T cells in healthy people across ages. Sample-barcoded 5' priming and a J-beta primer mix drove a second PCR of roughly 6 to 12 cycles. From the 5' RACE reads, TCRdb called clonotypes with MiXCR, one entry per CDR3 protein. The data show under 2,000,000 distinct CDR3 sequences, around half seen once. The sample was blood. The receptors shown here come from a woman between 35 and 50 years old in good health.

This clonotype came up a few times. The chain carries TRBV12-3 or TRBV12-4 and TRBJ1-1; TRBD1 aligns across 8 bases. J lost 5 bases, V lost 7 bases, and 6 bases had no gene match. The CDR3 is 13 amino acids. CDR3 region: CASNQGARTEAFF. The CDR3 coding sequence is TGTGCCAGCAATCAGGGGGCTCGTACTGAAGCTTTCTTT.

This sequence joins TRBV20-1 and TRBJ1-5; the D is unclear. This CDR3 spans 14 amino acids. V lost 5 bases to trimming and J lost 1 base, with 12 bases between them. The V gene's germline CDR1 is DFQATT and CDR2 SNEGSKA (reference sequence). CDR3 sequence: CSAQRPGSNQPQHF. In nucleotides, the CDR3 is TGCAGTGCTCAAAGGCCAGGAAGCAATCAGCCCCAGCATTTT.

The genes are TRBV28 and TRBJ2-5, with TRBD1 identical over 8 bases. Per germline, CDR1 MDHEN and CDR2 SYDVKM. The CDR3 loop spans 15 amino acids. With 1 base clipped from V and 3 bases from J, the junction kept 4 bases outside the gene matches. Written as DNA, the CDR3 is TGTGCCAGCAGTTTATCGACAGGGGTTGAAGAGACCCAGTACTTC. Translating gives CASSLSTGVEETQYF.

The chain employs TRBV12-3 or TRBV12-4 and TRBJ1-2; TRBD1 matches 7 bases. This CDR3 is built from 10 residues. The V gene end was trimmed by 5 bases and the J gene end by 13 bases; junction bases not matched to a gene: 4. This CDR3 reads CASSQTGSTF. The CDR3 coding sequence is TGTGCCAGCAGTCAGACAGGGTCCACCTTC.